Listed here are 16 T cell receptor beta chains from one sample, sequenced in a study of human T cells and chemical hapten exposure. The time point here: patch test 3, about 24 weeks after DPC sensitization. Treatment given: therapeutic diphenylcyclopropenone sensitization with weekly scalp DPC. TCRdb processed the RACE reads anew with MiXCR; each CDR3 protein has one entry. The sample has roughly 200,000 distinct CDR3 sequences; under 30% are singletons. Sequencing used whole blood, obtained in connection with sensitization to the hapten diphenylcyclopropenone (DPC). The receptors derive from a woman aged 40 to 50 with alopecia areata. Some clones in this sample may be carry-over from other donors' samples.

In this sample, this clonotype turned up a few times. The chain employs TRBV5-5 and TRBJ1-4; 9 positions agree with TRBD1. The junction had 11 bases not matched to a gene; V was cut back by 4 bases and J by 7 bases. Germline loops: CDR1 SGHKS, CDR2 YYEKEE (reference sequence). This CDR3 has 16 residues. The CDR3: CASSLLGQGMGEKLFF. For the CDR3, the DNA is TGTGCCAGCAGCCTACTAGGACAGGGGATGGGTGAAAAACTGTTTTTT.

V usage is TRBV6-6 and J usage is TRBJ2-7, with 7 bases fitting TRBD1. CDR3 size: 14 residues. V trimming: 2 bases; J trimming: 5 bases; junction bases outside the gene matches: 6. Germline V gene sequence: CDR1 MNHNY, CDR2 SVGAGI (reference sequence). DNA of the CDR3: TGTGCCAGCAGTTACACGACAGGGATGCACGAGCAGTACTTC. Its protein product is CASSYTTGMHEQYF.

The chain carries TRBV9 and TRBJ2-2; D ambiguous. V was shortened by 4 bases and J by 1 base, with 11 bases between the two germline ends. CDR1 is SGDLS, CDR2 YYNGEE, per germline. This CDR3 has 15 amino acids. The CDR3 region has the DNA TGTGCCAGCAGCACTACAGAGATGAACACCGGGGAGCTGTTTTTT. It encodes CASSTTEMNTGELFF. Together with reference TRBV9 and TRBJ2-2, the CDR3 gives the full variable domain: DSGVTQTPKHLITATGQRVTLRCSPRSGDLSVYWYQQSLDQGLQFLIQYYNGEERAKGNILERFSAQQFPDLHSELNLSSLELGDSALYFCASSTTEMNTGELFFGEGSRLTVL.

The J gene is TRBJ2-3, the V gene TRBV6-6, with D perhaps matching TRBD2 (6 bases). The V gene's germline CDR1 is MNHNY and CDR2 SVGAGI (reference sequence). CDR3 length: 14 amino acids. Trimming removed 2 bases at V and 8 bases at J, with 14 bases between. CDR3 region: CASSYPARRGTQYF. The CDR3 DNA reads as TGTGCCAGCAGTTACCCCGCCCGGCGGGGTACGCAGTATTTT.

The chain recombines TRBV21-1 with TRBJ2-1; TRBD1 reflects the table's D call only, with no check against the DNA. TRBV21-1 is designated a pseudogene. CDR3 size: 20 residues. The CDR3 coding sequence is TGTGCCAGCAACAAACCCCACCGGGACCGAGGATCTGGGAACTACAATGAGCAGTTCTTC. Amino acid sequence: CASNKPHRDRGSGNYNEQFF.

The chain couples TRBV15 to TRBJ1-1; no definite D call. The germline gives CDR1 LNHNV, CDR2 YYDKDF (reference sequence). The CDR3 loop spans 13 amino acids. V lost 7 bases, J lost 0 bases, and 9 bases lay in between. The CDR3 region has the DNA TGTGCCACCAACCTAAGCGTGAACACTGAAGCTTTCTTT. It specifies CATNLSVNTEAFF.

This clonotype was seen only a few times. The V gene is TRBV2, the J gene TRBJ1-4; TRBD1 matches 9 bases. This CDR3 comprises 14 residues. V was pared by 2 bases and J by 16 bases, with 11 bases of the junction left unmatched. Germline V gene lookup returns CDR1 SNHLY and CDR2 FYNNEI. This CDR3 reads CASSEHGQGLPGFF. The CDR3 region has the DNA TGTGCCAGCAGTGAACACGGACAGGGGCTTCCGGGGTTTTTT.

The chain combines TRBV15 with TRBJ2-2, with TRBD1 as a possible D gene (5 bases). V lost 4 bases, J lost 0 bases, and 6 bases lay in between. This CDR3 spans 14 amino acids. Per germline, CDR1 LNHNV and CDR2 YYDKDF (reference sequence). The CDR3 reads CATSTGSNTGELFF. The CDR3 DNA is TGTGCCACCAGCACAGGGTCGAACACCGGGGAGCTGTTTTTT.

The CDR3 reads CASSYSSGSGSPPDTQYF. The CDR3 bases are TGTGCCAGCAGTTACTCTTCGGGAAGCGGGAGTCCCCCAGATACGCAGTATTTT. The chain joins TRBV6-5 to TRBJ2-3; 8 bases are shared with TRBD2. With 0 bases clipped from V and 4 bases from J, the junction kept 12 bases outside the gene matches. Germline values: CDR1 MNHEY, CDR2 SVGAGI. The length of the CDR3 is 18 residues.

This sequence joins TRBV29-1 and TRBJ2-7; 11 nucleotides line up with TRBD2. Germline V CDR1 and CDR2: SQVTM, ANQGSEA. The trim removed 2 bases at V and 0 bases at J, leaving 9 bases unmatched. The CDR3 consists of 17 residues. The CDR3 DNA reads TGCAGCGTTGAATACCCCCCCACTAGCGGGAGCTCCTACGAGCAGTACTTC. Residues: CSVEYPPTSGSSYEQYF.

This clonotype occurred once. This sequence joins TRBV15 and TRBJ2-3; D call uncertain. Germline V gene sequence: CDR1 LNHNV, CDR2 YYDKDF (reference sequence). The CDR3 sequence is 14 residues long. V lost 1 base and J lost 2, with 7 bases in between. CDR3 coding DNA: TGTGCCACCAGCAGAGTTCGTAACACAGATACGCAGTATTTT. This codes for CATSRVRNTDTQYF.

This rearrangement joins TRBV6-2 or TRBV6-3 to TRBJ2-5; D not certain. Germline assignment: CDR1 MNHEY and CDR2 SVGEGT. V gave up 6 bases and J gave up 4 bases, with 9 bases separating them. The CDR3 sequence is 12 residues long. CDR3 protein: CASSSQLETQYF. CDR3 sequence (DNA): TGTGCCAGCAGCTCCCAGTTAGAGACCCAGTACTTC.

Only a few counts were recorded for this clonotype. The chain uses TRBV11-2 and TRBJ1-1; D is unresolved. The CDR3 is 13 residues long. Germline V gene lookup returns CDR1 SGHAT and CDR2 FQNNGV. V lost 2 bases, J lost 1 base, and 5 bases lay in between. CDR3 nucleotide sequence: TGTGCCAGCAGCTTAAGAGGGAACACTGAAGCTTTCTTT. Translating it yields CASSLRGNTEAFF. The full variable domain, with the rest looked up from reference TRBV11-2 and TRBJ1-1, is EAGVAQSPRYKIIEKRQSVAFWCNPISGHATLYWYQQILGQGPKLLIQFQNNGVVDDSQLPKDRFSAERLKGVDSTLKIQPAKLEDSAVYLCASSLRGNTEAFFGQGTRLTVV.

This clonotype was detected a few times. This sequence joins TRBV29-1 and TRBJ1-2; 8 nucleotides line up with TRBD1. The CDR3 loop spans 15 amino acids. After removal of 6 bases from V and 3 bases from J, the junction contained 12 bases not matched to a gene. CDR1 is SQVTM, CDR2 ANQGSEA, per germline. The CDR3 is CSVSGTGLIDYGYTF. The CDR3 region has the DNA TGCAGCGTGAGCGGGACAGGCCTTATCGACTATGGCTACACCTTC. Filled out from reference TRBV29-1 and TRBJ1-2, the complete variable domain reads SAVISQKPSRDICQRGTSLTIQCQVDSQVTMMFWYRQQPGQSLTLIATANQGSEATYESGFVIDKFPISRPNLTFSTLTVSNMSPEDSSIYLCSVSGTGLIDYGYTFGSGTRLTVV.

The J gene is TRBJ2-1, the V gene TRBV12-3 or TRBV12-4; 8 bases agree with TRBD2. V shed 6 bases and J 0 bases; nucleotides not matched to a gene: 7. The CDR3 totals 16 residues. The CDR3 here is CASRQKSGSSYNEQFF. The DNA of the CDR3 is TGTGCCAGCAGACAAAAAAGCGGGAGCTCCTACAATGAGCAGTTCTTC.

The V gene is TRBV4-3, the J gene TRBJ2-3; no clear D gene. Trimming removed 2 bases at V and 2 bases at J, with 5 bases between. Germline CDR1 and CDR2: LGHNA and YSLEER. This CDR3 has 13 amino acids. Here the CDR3 DNA reads TGCGCCAGCAGCCAACAGCCCACAGATACGCAGTATTTT. It specifies CASSQQPTDTQYF.